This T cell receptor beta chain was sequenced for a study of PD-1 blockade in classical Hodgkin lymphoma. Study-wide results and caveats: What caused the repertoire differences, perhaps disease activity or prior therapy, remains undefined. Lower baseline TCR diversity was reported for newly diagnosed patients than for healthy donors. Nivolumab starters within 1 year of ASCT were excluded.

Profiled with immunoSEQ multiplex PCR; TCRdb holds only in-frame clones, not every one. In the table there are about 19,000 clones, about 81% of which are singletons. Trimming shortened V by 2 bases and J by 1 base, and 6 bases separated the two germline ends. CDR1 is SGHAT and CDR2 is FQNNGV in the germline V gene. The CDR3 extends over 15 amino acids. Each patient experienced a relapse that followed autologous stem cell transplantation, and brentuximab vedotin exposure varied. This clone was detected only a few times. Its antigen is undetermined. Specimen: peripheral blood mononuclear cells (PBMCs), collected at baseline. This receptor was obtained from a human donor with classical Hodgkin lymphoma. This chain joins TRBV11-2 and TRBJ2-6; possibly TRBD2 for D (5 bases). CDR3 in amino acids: CASSLRGSGANVLTF. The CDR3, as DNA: TGTGCCAGCAGCTTAAGAGGGTCTGGGGCCAACGTCCTGACTTTC.